The clone carrying this T cell receptor (beta chain) was recorded a few times. What it recognizes is unknown. CDR3 length: 14 residues. The germline V and J ends were trimmed by 6 bases and 0 bases, with 9 bases remaining between them. Germline values: CDR1 MNHEY, CDR2 SMNVEV (reference sequence). The data originate from a study of blood T cells in healthy people across ages. Study information: Per two T cells, template switching captured roughly one barcoded beta molecule. Whole-study results and caveats: Naive and antigen-experienced cells were not separated, limiting conclusive comparison.

With each sample, at least 5 micrograms of total RNA were extracted. Primed by a sample-barcoded 5' primer and a J-beta primer mix, a second PCR proceeded for about 7 to 12 cycles. Each sample provided no less than 2.5 million CDR3-containing paired-end reads. A single record per CDR3 protein comes from TCRdb applying MiXCR to the 5' RACE reads. The sample includes 1.8 million or so distinct CDR3 sequences, around 42% seen only once; the top ten take under 30%. V usage is TRBV27 and J usage is TRBJ1-5; D gene ambiguous. Material: blood. This clonotype was sampled from a human donor in good health. In DNA, the CDR3 is TGTGCCAGCAGGCCAGACGTTAGCAATCAGCCCCAGCATTTT. Amino acid sequence: CASRPDVSNQPQHF.